This TCR beta chain originates from a study of blood T cell repertoires in COVID-19. Study as a whole: Whether acute or convalescent, the COVID-19 samples came from the United States, Italy and Spain. The cDNA or gDNA used as material had been derived from T cells, B-cell-depleted T cells, or PBMCs.

This CDR3 spans 18 amino acids. From germline, CDR1 is MDHEN and CDR2 SYDVKM. Trimming cost V 4 bases and J 9 bases, with 28 bases left between them. The study recruited people aged roughly 18 to 100 years across around 23 US areas. Cohorts were based on clinical histories the participants reported. Using immunoSEQ multiplex PCR, the repertoire was profiled, and TCRdb retains in-frame clones only, with some absent. The table lists about 220,000 clones, approximately 86% of them singletons. Sequencing used PBMCs or T cells enriched from blood (not recorded which). The sequence was obtained from a woman between 50 and 59 years old with acute COVID-19. The chain couples TRBV28 to TRBJ1-5, with a tentative D call TRBD1 (6 bases). The CDR3 loop is CASSSPGTPTGIAWPQHF. CDR3 DNA sequence: TGTGCCAGCAGTTCTCCCGGGACACCGACGGGTATAGCGTGGCCCCAGCATTTT.